The 30 T cell receptor beta chains reported below all come from one sample, sequenced in a study of blood T cell repertoires in COVID-19. Libraries were prepared by immunoSEQ multiplex PCR; TCRdb keeps only in-frame clonotypes and omits some of them. Found here are around 100,000 clones, around 92% of them singletons; the top ten hold approximately 5.4%. Sequenced: peripheral blood. These TCRs come from a man aged 50 or older with active COVID-19.

The rearrangement links TRBV6-6 to TRBJ2-1, with no clear D. The CDR3 length is 14 residues. Germline lookup yields CDR1 MNHNY and CDR2 SVGAGI (reference sequence). V was clipped by 2 bases and J by 9 bases, with 14 bases between them. CDR3 nucleotide sequence: TGTGCCAGCAGTTACCCCCACCTAGACGCTGAGCAGTTCTTC. Its translation is CASSYPHLDAEQFF.

The rearrangement links TRBV7-9 to TRBJ2-7; the match to TRBD2 covers 11 bases. V lost 9 bases and J lost 3; bases outside the gene matches: 7. The CDR3 consists of 14 residues. Germline V lookup: CDR1 SEHNR, CDR2 FQNEAQ (reference sequence). CDR3 sequence (DNA): TGTGCCAGGCCCCCGGGACTAGCGGTCTACGAGCAGTACTTC. Translating gives CARPPGLAVYEQYF. Full variable domain (outside the CDR3, taken from reference TRBV7-9 and TRBJ2-7): DTGVSQNPRHKITKRGQNVTFRCDPISEHNRLYWYRQTLGQGPEFLTYFQNEAQLEKSRLLSDRFSAERPKGSFSTLEIQRTEQGDSAMYLCARPPGLAVYEQYFGPGTRLTVT.

The chain combines TRBV3-1 (or the pseudogene TRBV3-2) with TRBJ2-5; 7 nucleotides match TRBD2. With 3 bases clipped from V and 3 bases from J, the junction kept 4 bases outside the gene matches. Germline V gene data show CDR1 as LGHDT and CDR2 as YNNKEL (reference sequence). The CDR3 contains 14 residues. The CDR3 reads CASSHPAGKETQYF. In nucleotides, the CDR3 is TGTGCCAGCAGCCACCCAGCGGGGAAAGAGACCCAGTACTTC.

Points on this clone: At one of its ends the junction is not consistent with the germline gene, which may arise from a read error. The rearrangement uses TRBV11-2 and TRBJ2-3; 11 bases fit TRBD1. Germline values: CDR1 SGHAT, CDR2 FQNNGV. The CDR3 is made up of 15 amino acids. DNA for the CDR3: TGTGCCAGCAGCGGAAGGACAGGGGGCACGGATACGCAGTATTTT. It yields the protein CASSGRTGGTDTQYF.

V usage is TRBV27 and J usage is TRBJ1-1; D is unclear. The germline V gene has CDR1 MNHEY and CDR2 SMNVEV (reference sequence). Deletions cut 8 bases from V and 1 base from J, with 8 bases between. The CDR3 totals 12 residues. CDR3 sequence (DNA): TGTGCCAGCGGGAGGTGGAACACTGAAGCTTTCTTT. As protein: CASGRWNTEAFF.

Concerning this clone: The missing conserved phenylalanine or tryptophan at the end of this CDR3 makes a read error likely. Because the CDR3's place on the DNA is in doubt, the DNA is left out and the CDR3 is given as listed by TCRdb. The V call is TRBV12-1, the J call TRBJ1-4; the table's D call TRBD1 went unverified against the DNA. TRBV12-1 is tagged as a pseudogene. The CDR3 is 11 amino acids in total, end residues counted. CDR3 sequence: CASSLKPGARG.

The gene calls are TRBV4-1 and TRBJ2-7; D uncertain. V was trimmed by 11 bases and J by 2 bases, leaving 13 bases between them. This CDR3 spans 12 amino acids. Germline lookup yields CDR1 MGHRA and CDR2 YSYEKL. CDR3 residues: CACQQRTYEQYF. The CDR3 DNA follows: TGCGCCTGTCAGCAGCGAACCTACGAGCAGTACTTC.

In its sample, this clone was seen once. The chain recombines TRBV7-9 with TRBJ2-7, with TRBD2 identical over 7 bases. The CDR3 loop spans 14 amino acids. With V trimmed by 5 bases and J by 0 bases, 4 bases remained unmatched. Germline values: CDR1 SEHNR, CDR2 FQNEAQ (reference sequence). CDR3 residues: CASSRDYDSYEQYF. The CDR3 coding sequence is TGTGCCAGCAGCAGGGACTACGACTCCTACGAGCAGTACTTC.

V is TRBV19 and J is TRBJ1-5; weak D call: TRBD1 (5 bases). V lost 7 bases and J 4 bases, leaving 8 bases between the germline ends. Germline V lookup: CDR1 LNHDA, CDR2 SQIVND (reference sequence). The CDR3 loop spans 12 amino acids. CDR3 protein: CASTGLNQPQHF. The CDR3 bases are TGTGCCAGTACAGGGTTAAATCAGCCCCAGCATTTT.

The V call is TRBV4-1, the J call TRBJ2-3; no firm D call. V was clipped by 1 base and J by 2 bases, with 10 bases between them. The length of the CDR3 is 15 residues. Germline assignment: CDR1 MGHRA and CDR2 YSYEKL. The DNA of the CDR3 is TGCGCCAGCAGCCAAGCGTATCAGGTCACAGATACGCAGTATTTT. This translates into CASSQAYQVTDTQYF.

The chain links TRBV28 to TRBJ2-2, with 8 bases identical to TRBD2. The CDR3 consists of 15 residues. The germline gives CDR1 MDHEN, CDR2 SYDVKM. Trimming at V came to 7 bases and at J to 0 bases, leaving 4 bases not matched to a gene. The CDR3: CASKDSGTNTGELFF. In DNA, the CDR3 is TGTGCCAGCAAAGATAGCGGGACGAACACCGGGGAGCTGTTTTTT.

This chain joins TRBV5-1 and TRBJ2-1, with a weak D call TRBD1 (6 bases). There are 15 residues in the CDR3. Trimming removed 3 bases at V and 3 bases at J, with 13 bases between. Germline V lookup: CDR1 SGHRS, CDR2 YFSETQ. CDR3: CASSSQGLYYNEQFF. The CDR3 DNA reads TGCGCCAGCAGCTCCCAGGGGCTCTACTACAATGAGCAGTTCTTC.

This chain connects TRBV6-6 to TRBJ2-2; D is unclear. The CDR3 totals 13 residues. Trimming removed 6 bases at V and 2 bases at J, with 7 bases between. CDR1 is MNHNY, CDR2 SVGAGI, per germline (reference sequence). Written as DNA, the CDR3 is TGTGCCAGCAGCTCAGGCAACACCGGGGAGCTGTTTTTT. Amino acid sequence: CASSSGNTGELFF.

The V gene is TRBV20-1, the J gene TRBJ1-6; 7 bases are a match to TRBD1. CDR1 and CDR2 from the germline V gene are DFQATT and SNEGSKA (reference sequence). The trim removed 3 bases at V and 10 bases at J, leaving 6 bases unmatched. CDR3 size: 13 residues. CDR3 DNA: TGCAGTGCTAGTTACAGGGGCAGCTCACCCCTCCACTTT. Its protein product is CSASYRGSSPLHF.

As DNA, the CDR3 is TGTGCCAGCAGTTACCCGTCGGCGGGTGTAGCGGGTAAGAACAATGAGCAGTTCTTC. Its protein is CASSYPSAGVAGKNNEQFF. This chain joins TRBV6-2 or TRBV6-3 and TRBJ2-1; 7 nucleotides align to TRBD2. The V gene end was trimmed by 2 bases and the J gene end by 5 bases; junction bases not matched to a gene: 18. Germline assignment: CDR1 MNHEY and CDR2 SVGEGT. CDR3 length equals 19 residues.

The chain has TRBV6-6 and TRBJ1-1, with unresolved D. Germline-derived CDR1 and CDR2 are MNHNY and SVGAGI (reference sequence). The ends were cut back, 0 bases at V and 11 bases at J, with 13 bases in the middle. CDR3 length: 13 residues. The CDR3 loop reads CASSYSWEVAAFF. The CDR3 DNA reads TGTGCCAGCAGTTACTCGTGGGAAGTAGCGGCTTTCTTT.

This chain joins TRBV18 and TRBJ1-1; 10 positions agree with TRBD1. Germline V gene sequence: CDR1 KGHSH, CDR2 LQKENI. The ends lost 4 bases at V and 6 bases at J; junction bases unmatched: 2. The CDR3 length is 13 residues. CDR3: CASSLGQGAEAFF. The CDR3, as DNA: TGTGCCAGCTCACTAGGACAGGGGGCTGAAGCTTTCTTT.

This chain links TRBV28 with TRBJ1-5; TRBD1 aligns across 8 bases. Germline assignment: CDR1 MDHEN and CDR2 SYDVKM. The trim removed 5 bases at V and 5 bases at J, leaving 11 bases unmatched. The length of the CDR3 is 16 residues. The CDR3 DNA reads TGTGCCAGCAGTCCTACGACAGGGGCTGGCGATCAGCCCCAGCATTTT. It codes for CASSPTTGAGDQPQHF.

The chain employs TRBV27 and TRBJ2-3, with 11 bases lining up with TRBD2. V dropped 8 bases and J dropped 4; count of bases not matched to a gene: 17. This CDR3 region has 18 residues. Per the germline V gene, CDR1 is MNHEY and CDR2 is SMNVEV (reference sequence). CDR3 sequence: CASDPGTTSGSRPDTQYF. In nucleotides, the CDR3 is TGTGCCAGCGACCCAGGTACAACTAGCGGGAGTAGGCCAGATACGCAGTATTTT.

The chain couples TRBV30 to TRBJ1-5; 7 bases map to TRBD1. The CDR3 runs to 13 residues. Germline CDR1 reads GTSNPN; CDR2 reads SVGIG (reference sequence). The V and J ends lost 0 bases and 6 bases, in that order; junction bases with no gene match: 2. The chain's CDR3 is CAWSVQGFQPQHF. The CDR3 DNA sequence: TGTGCCTGGAGTGTACAGGGGTTTCAGCCCCAGCATTTT.

The chain employs TRBV19 and TRBJ2-1, with a possible D match to TRBD2 (6 bases). The germline V gene encodes CDR1 LNHDA and CDR2 SQIVND (reference sequence). This CDR3 has 15 amino acids. V gave up 3 bases and J gave up 8 bases, with 17 bases separating them. CDR3 protein: CASSIASGLEDEQFF. In nucleotides, the CDR3 is TGTGCCAGTAGTATCGCGAGCGGGCTTGAGGATGAGCAGTTCTTC.

The chain recombines TRBV29-1 with TRBJ2-7; 10 nucleotides align to TRBD2. After removal of 8 bases from V and 3 bases from J, the junction contained 7 bases not matched to a gene. This CDR3 is 13 amino acids long. CDR1 and CDR2 (germline): SQVTM, ANQGSEA. The CDR3 protein is CSTWTSGHYEQYF. As DNA, the CDR3 is TGCAGCACCTGGACTAGCGGCCACTACGAGCAGTACTTC.

The chain carries TRBV4-2 and TRBJ2-1; 12 nucleotides align to TRBD2. Looked up from germline, CDR1 is LGHNA and CDR2 is YNFKEQ. The V gene end was trimmed by 3 bases and the J gene end by 5 bases; junction bases not matched to a gene: 8. The CDR3 has 17 amino acids. This CDR3 is CASSQEPLAGGHNEQFF. In DNA form, the CDR3 reads TGTGCCAGCAGCCAGGAACCGCTAGCGGGAGGGCACAATGAGCAGTTCTTC.

The chain is built from TRBV11-1 and TRBJ2-2; 7 bases fit TRBD2. Germline loops: CDR1 SGHAT, CDR2 FQDESV (reference sequence). The CDR3 is 16 residues long. With V trimmed by 2 bases and J by 1 base, 4 bases remained unmatched. In DNA form, the CDR3 reads TGTGCCAGCAGCTTAAAGGCTAGCGGGAACACCGGGGAGCTGTTTTTT. Amino acid sequence: CASSLKASGNTGELFF.

The V gene is TRBV28, the J gene TRBJ1-4; TRBD1 agrees at 8 bases. Trimming took 5 bases from V and 8 from J; bases not matched to a gene: 7. The CDR3 covers 14 residues. The germline gives CDR1 MDHEN, CDR2 SYDVKM. This chain's CDR3 is CASSPTGDREKLFF. The CDR3 DNA reads as TGTGCCAGCAGTCCGACAGGGGACAGGGAAAAACTGTTTTTT.

This chain uses TRBV11-2 with TRBJ1-1, with D unclear. This CDR3 comprises 15 residues. In germline, CDR1 is SGHAT, CDR2 FQNNGV. V dropped 0 bases and J dropped 5 bases, with 13 bases sitting between them. Here the CDR3 reads CASSLEEGPWTEAFF. The CDR3 bases are TGTGCCAGCAGCTTAGAGGAGGGTCCGTGGACTGAAGCTTTCTTT.

This chain links TRBV2 with TRBJ2-2, with D tentatively TRBD2 (6 bases). Germline V gene data show CDR1 as SNHLY and CDR2 as FYNNEI. Trimming removed 8 bases from V and 4 bases from J, with 11 bases in between. The CDR3 totals 13 residues. The CDR3 loop reads CASHRDSTGELFF. The CDR3, as DNA: TGTGCCAGCCACCGGGACTCCACCGGGGAGCTGTTTTTT. The full variable domain, rest sourced from reference TRBV2 and TRBJ2-2, is EPEVTQTPSHQVTQMGQEVILRCVPISNHLYFYWYRQILGQKVEFLVSFYNNEISEKSEIFDDQFSVERPDGSNFTLKIRSTKLEDSAMYFCASHRDSTGELFFGEGSRLTVL.

V gene TRBV5-4 combines with J gene TRBJ1-1, with TRBD1 as a possible D gene (5 bases). V was cut by 0 bases and J by 4 bases, with 10 bases left in between. The CDR3 has 14 amino acids. Germline values: CDR1 SGHNT, CDR2 YYREEE (reference sequence). The CDR3 DNA reads TGTGCCAGCAGCTTGGTAGGGGCGGCCACTGAAGCTTTCTTT. Protein sequence: CASSLVGAATEAFF.

The chain couples TRBV19 to TRBJ1-1; TRBD1 agrees at 7 bases. CDR3 size: 14 residues. Unmatched junction bases numbered 9, after V lost 5 bases and J lost 6 bases. Germline V CDR1 and CDR2: LNHDA, SQIVND (reference sequence). The CDR3: CASSRAQGIPEAFF. CDR3 bases: TGTGCCAGTAGTCGGGCACAGGGGATTCCTGAAGCTTTCTTT.

The rearrangement joins TRBV27 to TRBJ2-5, with 11 nucleotides matching TRBD2. Unmatched junction bases numbered 3, after V lost 8 bases and J lost 4 bases. Germline V lookup: CDR1 MNHEY, CDR2 SMNVEV (reference sequence). The CDR3 runs to 13 residues. In DNA, the CDR3 is TGTGCCAGCGGAGGACTAGCGGGAGAGACCCAGTACTTC. Protein product: CASGGLAGETQYF.